Each of the 32 T cell receptor beta chains below was sequenced from the same sample in a study of response to subunit inactivated influenza vaccine. MiXCR, applied by TCRdb to the RT-PCR reads, yields one record per CDR3 protein. The data contain roughly 630,000 distinct CDR3 sequences, around 13% of them singletons. Sequencing was performed on PBMCs from blood, taken approximately 15 days before vaccination. The origin of the receptors is a man in his forties or fifties who received an inactivated influenza vaccine.

This clonotype was observed at least ten times. The chain uses TRBV5-1 and TRBJ1-2, with a weak D call TRBD1 (6 bases). Germline V lookup: CDR1 SGHRS, CDR2 YFSETQ. The CDR3 contains 14 residues. V shed 2 bases and J shed 7 bases, with 15 bases lying between them. The CDR3 here is CASSFGQPGVGYTF. The CDR3 DNA reads as TGCGCCAGCAGCTTTGGACAGCCCGGAGTTGGCTACACCTTC. The variable domain in full, completed from reference TRBV5-1 and TRBJ1-2, reads KAGVTQTPRYLIKTRGQQVTLSCSPISGHRSVSWYQQTPGQGLQFLFEYFSETQRNKGNFPGRFSGRQFSNSRSEMNVSTLELGDSALYLCASSFGQPGVGYTFGSGTRLTVV.

This clonotype was counted only a few times. The genes are TRBV28 and TRBJ2-1; 7 bases map to TRBD2. Trimming at V came to 3 bases and at J to 4 bases, leaving 21 bases not matched to a gene. The CDR3 runs to 20 residues. CDR1 is MDHEN and CDR2 is SYDVKM in the germline V gene. The DNA of the CDR3 is TGTGCCAGCAGTTTTACAATTAAAGTATATGGGACTACAACATACAATGAGCAGTTCTTC. It is translated as CASSFTIKVYGTTTYNEQFF.

This clonotype has ten or more counts. The chain joins TRBV20-1 to TRBJ2-3, with TRBD2 identical over 15 bases. Trimming at V came to 6 bases and at J to 2 bases, leaving 12 bases not matched to a gene. The CDR3 runs to 18 residues. The germline V gene encodes CDR1 DFQATT and CDR2 SNEGSKA (reference sequence). The CDR3 sequence is CSAEPPGLAGGFTDTQYF. CDR3 DNA: TGCAGTGCGGAACCTCCGGGACTAGCGGGAGGTTTCACAGATACGCAGTATTTT.

The chain combines TRBV20-1 with TRBJ2-5; 8 bases are a match to TRBD2. The germline V gene has CDR1 DFQATT and CDR2 SNEGSKA (reference sequence). The CDR3 is 15 residues long. Trimming at V came to 3 bases and at J to 5 bases, leaving 11 bases not matched to a gene. CDR3 amino acids: CSASQAREVRETQYF. CDR3 nucleotides: TGCAGTGCTAGTCAAGCGCGGGAGGTACGGGAGACCCAGTACTTC.

At least ten counts were recorded for this clonotype. This sequence joins TRBV29-1 and TRBJ2-1; possible D gene TRBD2, 6 bases. Germline V CDR1 and CDR2: SQVTM, ANQGSEA. The V and J ends lost 4 bases and 4 bases respectively, with 8 bases between them. The CDR3 spans 12 residues. The CDR3, as DNA: TGCAGCGTTGGCGGGACTTACAATGAGCAGTTCTTC. Amino acids: CSVGGTYNEQFF.

The V call is TRBV3-1, the J call TRBJ2-1, with D tentatively TRBD2 (5 bases). V was trimmed by 1 base and J by 10 bases, leaving 14 bases between them. Germline CDR1 is LGHDT and CDR2 is YNNKEL (reference sequence). This CDR3 has 14 residues. The CDR3 coding sequence is TGTGCCAGCAGCCAAGTGGCCGGAGGAGGAGAGCAGTTCTTC. Amino acid sequence: CASSQVAGGGEQFF.

This clonotype has just a few counts. The gene calls are TRBV7-2 and TRBJ1-2; the match to TRBD1 covers 9 bases. The CDR3 consists of 16 residues. The germline gives CDR1 SGHTA, CDR2 FQGNSA. J was trimmed by 0 bases and V by 4 bases; bases with no gene match: 6. The CDR3 bases are TGTGCCAGCAGCTCAAGACAGGGGGTGACTAACTATGGCTACACCTTC. The encoded protein is CASSSRQGVTNYGYTF.

This clonotype was seen at least ten times. V usage is TRBV6-1 and J usage is TRBJ2-3; TRBD2 matches at 7 bases. Germline values: CDR1 MNHNS, CDR2 SASEGT. This CDR3 has 14 amino acids. V gave up 7 bases and J gave up 5 bases; unmatched junction bases: 9. CDR3 coding DNA: TGTGCCAGCACCGAAATCTGGGGGGGAGATACGCAGTATTTT. Translated: CASTEIWGGDTQYF.

This clonotype was observed a single time. This may stem from a read error, because a much larger clone lies one nucleotide away. The CDR3 spells CASSYESYEQYF. The CDR3 DNA is TGTGCCAGCAGTTACGAAAGCTACGAGCAGTACTTC. The V gene is TRBV6-6, the J gene TRBJ2-7; D not certain. V lost 2 bases and J 3 bases, leaving 5 bases between the germline ends. This CDR3 contains 12 residues. Germline V lookup: CDR1 MNHNY, CDR2 SVGAGI (reference sequence).

The V call is TRBV6-2 or TRBV6-3, the J call TRBJ1-1; no definite D call. The CDR3 runs to 17 residues. The ends were cut back, 2 bases at V and 4 bases at J, with 20 bases in the middle. The germline CDR1 and CDR2 sequences are MNHEY and SVGEGT. CDR3 in amino acids: CASSYAGSSPRGTEAFF. CDR3 DNA: TGTGCCAGCAGTTACGCAGGATCCAGCCCCCGGGGCACTGAAGCTTTCTTT.

The gene calls are TRBV3-1 and TRBJ2-7; D may match TRBD1 or TRBD2 (7 bases each). The CDR3 has 15 amino acids. Trimming took off 0 bases at V and 5 bases at J, with 14 bases between the two ends. Germline CDR1 and CDR2: LGHDT and YNNKEL (reference sequence). CDR3 loop: CASSQDWQGGDEQYF. As DNA, the CDR3 is TGTGCCAGCAGCCAAGATTGGCAGGGGGGGGACGAGCAGTACTTC.

CDR3 in amino acids: CSANPTGMYNEQFF. CDR3 DNA sequence: TGCAGTGCTAACCCGACAGGGATGTACAATGAGCAGTTCTTC. The chain carries TRBV20-1 and TRBJ2-1; 7 bases are shared with TRBD1. V dropped 4 bases and J dropped 4; count of bases not matched to a gene: 7. The germline V gene encodes CDR1 DFQATT and CDR2 SNEGSKA (reference sequence). The CDR3 runs 14 residues.

This chain links TRBV7-2 with TRBJ1-1, with a weak D call TRBD1 (5 bases). Germline V CDR1 and CDR2: SGHTA, FQGNSA. V shed 5 bases and J shed 1 base, with 17 bases lying between them. The CDR3 sequence is 16 residues long. The CDR3 protein is CASSGTGGKGNTEAFF. DNA of the CDR3: TGTGCCAGCAGCGGGACTGGGGGGAAAGGGAACACTGAAGCTTTCTTT.

The chain links TRBV4-1 to TRBJ1-5; D is unclear. V was clipped by 0 bases and J by 9 bases, with 15 bases between them. The CDR3 has 15 amino acids. Looked up from germline, CDR1 is MGHRA and CDR2 is YSYEKL. CDR3 DNA: TGCGCCAGCAGCCAAGAACCCTCCTCATTGGGGCCCCAGCATTTT. Its translation is CASSQEPSSLGPQHF.

This clonotype was picked up a small number of times. J is TRBJ2-3 and V is TRBV7-2; possibly TRBD2 for D (6 bases). V was pared by 2 bases and J by 15 bases, with 18 bases between. This CDR3 has 13 residues. Germline loops: CDR1 SGHTA, CDR2 FQGNSA. CDR3 loop: CASSLLTSGLPYF. The CDR3 coding sequence is TGTGCCAGCAGCTTACTGACTAGTGGGTTGCCCTATTTT.

This clonotype showed up just a few times. This CDR3 is CSVANPGTSGPGEQFF. For the CDR3, the DNA is TGCAGCGTTGCCAACCCCGGGACTAGCGGGCCGGGGGAGCAGTTCTTC. This chain uses TRBV29-1 with TRBJ2-1, with TRBD2 matching over 12 bases. This CDR3 has 16 residues. Germline V gene sequence: CDR1 SQVTM, CDR2 ANQGSEA. J lost 10 bases, V lost 4 bases, and 14 bases had no gene match.

This clonotype was picked up a small number of times. This rearrangement joins TRBV6-2 or TRBV6-3 to TRBJ2-3; 10 bases fit TRBD2. The CDR3 spans 16 residues. Germline-derived CDR1 and CDR2 are MNHEY and SVGEGT. Trimming at V came to 5 bases and at J to 5 bases, leaving 10 bases not matched to a gene. CDR3 DNA sequence: TGTGCCAGCAGTCCCTTAAGCGGGAGGGCCAGAGATACGCAGTATTTT. Translated: CASSPLSGRARDTQYF.

This clonotype has ten or more counts. The chain is built from TRBV28 and TRBJ2-5, with TRBD1 matching over 7 bases. J was trimmed by 4 bases and V by 6 bases; bases with no gene match: 5. CDR1 is MDHEN and CDR2 is SYDVKM in the germline V gene. The CDR3 has 13 residues. Written as DNA, the CDR3 is TGTGCCAGCAGCCACCACAGGGGAGAGACCCAGTACTTC. Its protein product is CASSHHRGETQYF.

This clonotype was found a few times. The V gene is TRBV7-3, the J gene TRBJ2-7; TRBD2 matches 8 bases. Per germline, CDR1 SGHTA and CDR2 FQGTGA. The V and J ends lost 5 bases and 7 bases, in that order; junction bases with no gene match: 13. This CDR3 has 15 amino acids. CDR3 nucleotides: TGTGCCAGCAGCCCAAAAGCGGGGGACCCGAGGGAGCAGTACTTC. Translating it yields CASSPKAGDPREQYF.

This clonotype was seen more than once but under ten times. The rearrangement joins TRBV5-1 to TRBJ1-2, with 12 bases aligning to TRBD1. The CDR3 spans 14 residues. From germline, CDR1 is SGHRS and CDR2 YFSETQ. V gave up 3 bases and J gave up 8 bases; unmatched junction bases: 5. This CDR3 is CASSSGTGGFGYTF. The CDR3 bases are TGCGCCAGCAGCTCCGGGACAGGGGGCTTCGGCTACACCTTC.

This clonotype has a handful of counts. The chain uses TRBV7-9 and TRBJ2-7; D is uncertain. V was shortened by 4 bases and J by 2 bases, with 6 bases between the two germline ends. The germline CDR1 and CDR2 sequences are SEHNR and FQNEAQ (reference sequence). This CDR3 contains 12 residues. The CDR3 region is CASSSRPYEQYF. In nucleotides, the CDR3 is TGTGCCAGCAGCTCCCGCCCCTACGAGCAGTACTTC. The variable domain in full, completed from reference TRBV7-9 and TRBJ2-7, reads DTGVSQNPRHKITKRGQNVTFRCDPISEHNRLYWYRQTLGQGPEFLTYFQNEAQLEKSRLLSDRFSAERPKGSFSTLEIQRTEQGDSAMYLCASSSRPYEQYFGPGTRLTVT.

The chain joins TRBV29-1 to TRBJ1-4; D unresolved. V gave up 7 bases and J gave up 8 bases, with 17 bases separating them. The CDR3 loop spans 13 amino acids. The V gene's germline CDR1 is SQVTM and CDR2 ANQGSEA. The CDR3 DNA follows: TGCAGCGCCGCCTCCCCAAGTGAGGAAAAACTGTTTTTT. Translation: CSAASPSEEKLFF.

The rearrangement links TRBV5-1 to TRBJ2-5; a possible D gene is TRBD1 (7 bases). V was trimmed by 4 bases and J by 2 bases, leaving 18 bases between them. Germline V gives CDR1 SGHRS, CDR2 YFSETQ. This CDR3 comprises 16 residues. The DNA for the CDR3 is TGCGCCAGCAGCCCCTGGTTGGGGGGACAGCAAGAGACCCAGTACTTC. The encoded protein is CASSPWLGGQQETQYF.

V and J are TRBV7-2 and TRBJ1-1; D remains ambiguous. Germline V lookup: CDR1 SGHTA, CDR2 FQGNSA. Trimming took 3 bases from V and 7 from J, leaving 18 bases between them. The CDR3 consists of 15 residues. CDR3 sequence: CASSFGPDTGNEAFF. CDR3 sequence (DNA): TGTGCCAGCAGCTTCGGACCCGATACTGGCAATGAAGCTTTCTTT.

The CDR3 sequence is CASSTQGISYNEQFF. CDR3 sequence (DNA): TGTGCCAGCAGCACCCAGGGTATCTCCTACAATGAGCAGTTCTTC. The J gene is TRBJ2-1, the V gene TRBV3-1; TRBD1 is a possible D gene (5 bases). The CDR3 has 15 amino acids. CDR1 is LGHDT and CDR2 is YNNKEL in the germline V gene (reference sequence). Trimming stripped 5 bases from V and 0 bases from J, with 11 bases between.

This clonotype was detected a few times. The chain links TRBV2 to TRBJ2-5; TRBD1 matches 9 bases. Germline CDR1 is SNHLY and CDR2 is FYNNEI. V shed 2 bases, J shed 5 bases, and the junction held 9 bases outside the gene matches. The CDR3 spans 16 residues. For the CDR3, the DNA is TGTGCCAGCAGTGAACGGGAAACAGGGGGCAAGGAGACCCAGTACTTC. Residues: CASSERETGGKETQYF.

The chain joins TRBV5-1 to TRBJ2-5; D is possibly TRBD1 or TRBD2 (5 bases each). Germline V lookup: CDR1 SGHRS, CDR2 YFSETQ. The CDR3 totals 13 residues. Trimming took off 3 bases at V and 5 bases at J, with 11 bases between the two ends. This CDR3 reads CASSWSREETQYF. The CDR3 DNA reads as TGCGCCAGCAGCTGGAGCAGGGAGGAGACCCAGTACTTC. Combining the CDR3 with reference TRBV5-1 and TRBJ2-5 gives the whole variable domain KAGVTQTPRYLIKTRGQQVTLSCSPISGHRSVSWYQQTPGQGLQFLFEYFSETQRNKGNFPGRFSGRQFSNSRSEMNVSTLELGDSALYLCASSWSREETQYFGPGTRLLVL.

This clonotype came up a few times. The chain employs TRBV25-1 and TRBJ2-3; D tentatively fits TRBD1 or TRBD2 (5 bases each). CDR3 size: 15 residues. Germline CDR1 MGHDK, CDR2 SYGVNS. V lost 2 bases to trimming and J lost 0 bases, with 9 bases between them. Here the CDR3 reads CASSEGTGSTDTQYF. The DNA for the CDR3 is TGTGCCAGCAGTGAAGGGACGGGTAGCACAGATACGCAGTATTTT. Variable domain in full (rest from reference TRBV25-1 and TRBJ2-3): EADIYQTPRYLVIGTGKKITLECSQTMGHDKMYWYQQDPGMELHLIHYSYGVNSTEKGDLSSESTVSRIRTEHFPLTLESARPSHTSQYLCASSEGTGSTDTQYFGPGTRLTVL.

DNA for the CDR3: TGCGCCAGCAGCTTACAGGGATTCTGGGAGCAGTTCTTC. Encoded protein: CASSLQGFWEQFF. The V gene is TRBV5-1, the J gene TRBJ2-1, with D maybe TRBD1 (6 bases). V was cut by 2 bases and J by 10 bases, with 13 bases left in between. This CDR3 has 13 amino acids. From germline, CDR1 is SGHRS and CDR2 YFSETQ.

The V call is TRBV5-1, the J call TRBJ2-1, with 14 bases aligning to TRBD2. V lost 2 bases, J lost 4 bases, and 2 bases stayed unmatched. Looked up from germline, CDR1 is SGHRS and CDR2 is YFSETQ. The CDR3 spans 16 residues. CDR3 nucleotide sequence: TGCGCCAGCAGCTTCGGGACTAGCGGGGGATACAATGAGCAGTTCTTC. It is translated as CASSFGTSGGYNEQFF.

The chain is built from TRBV5-1 and TRBJ1-1, with D perhaps matching TRBD1 (5 bases). Germline CDR1 and CDR2: SGHRS and YFSETQ. Trimming cost V 0 bases and J 9 bases, with 12 bases left between them. The CDR3 contains 13 residues. The CDR3 bases are TGCGCCAGCAGCTTGGCCGGCCAGGGAAAAGCTTTCTTT. Amino acid sequence: CASSLAGQGKAFF. Looking up the rest from reference TRBV5-1 and TRBJ1-1 gives the full variable domain: KAGVTQTPRYLIKTRGQQVTLSCSPISGHRSVSWYQQTPGQGLQFLFEYFSETQRNKGNFPGRFSGRQFSNSRSEMNVSTLELGDSALYLCASSLAGQGKAFFGQGTRLTVV.

Turning to this clonotype: A much more abundant neighbour one base away suggests this may be a read error. The chain combines TRBV5-1 with TRBJ2-5; 10 bases match TRBD1. The germline CDR1 and CDR2 sequences are SGHRS and YFSETQ. This CDR3 spans 17 amino acids. This CDR3 is CASSSGTGAIVQETKYF. DNA of the CDR3: TGCGCCAGCAGCTCCGGGACAGGGGCCATCGTCCAAGAGACCAAGTACTTC. Together with reference TRBV5-1 and TRBJ2-5, the CDR3 gives the full variable domain: KAGVTQTPRYLIKTRGQQVTLSCSPISGHRSVSWYQQTPGQGLQFLFEYFSETQRNKGNFPGRFSGRQFSNSRSEMNVSTLELGDSALYLCASSSGTGAIVQETKYFGPGTRLLVL.